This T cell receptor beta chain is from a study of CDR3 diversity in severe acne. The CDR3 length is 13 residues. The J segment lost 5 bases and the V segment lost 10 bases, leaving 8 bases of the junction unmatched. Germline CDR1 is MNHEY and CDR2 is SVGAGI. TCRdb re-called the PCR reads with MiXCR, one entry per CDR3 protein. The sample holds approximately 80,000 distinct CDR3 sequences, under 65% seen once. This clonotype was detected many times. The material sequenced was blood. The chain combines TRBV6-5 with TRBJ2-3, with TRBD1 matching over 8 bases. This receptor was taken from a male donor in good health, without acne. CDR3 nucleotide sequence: TGTGCCACCTCCGGGACAGGAAGAGATACGCAGTATTTT. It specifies CATSGTGRDTQYF.